This TCR beta chain was recovered during a study of blood T cell repertoires in COVID-19. The CDR3 spans 19 residues. V gave up 5 bases and J gave up 0 bases; unmatched junction bases: 17. Germline lookup yields CDR1 MNHEY and CDR2 SMNVEV (reference sequence). Original methodology: Researchers report that nucleated cell counts were estimated from reference gene primer amplification. Here immunoSEQ multiplex PCR was the method, and the copy in TCRdb shows in-frame clones only, minus some. That table gives V, J and clone size, and the DNA gave D and trimming. The table has under 350,000 clones, 90% seen once; the top ten hold about 7%.

Sequencing was done on a sample of peripheral blood. The clonotype comes from a woman in her twenties or thirties with COVID-19, enrolled during active disease. The chain has TRBV27 and TRBJ2-3, with 7 positions matching TRBD2. The CDR3 loop reads CASSLYPSLGRSSTDTQYF. For the CDR3, the DNA is TGTGCCAGCAGTCTCTACCCGTCGCTCGGGAGGTCTAGCACAGATACGCAGTATTTT.